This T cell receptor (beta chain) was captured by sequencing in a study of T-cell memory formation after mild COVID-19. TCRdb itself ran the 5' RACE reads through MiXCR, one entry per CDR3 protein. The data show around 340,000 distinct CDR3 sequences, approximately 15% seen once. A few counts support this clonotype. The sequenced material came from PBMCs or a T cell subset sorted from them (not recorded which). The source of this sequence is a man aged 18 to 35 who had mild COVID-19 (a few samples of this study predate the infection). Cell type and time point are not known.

The CDR3 nucleotides are TGTGCCAGCAGTCTCCAACCGGGCACTGAAGCTTTCTTT. This sequence encodes CASSLQPGTEAFF. The rearrangement links TRBV12-3 or TRBV12-4 to TRBJ1-1, with D unclear. The ends were cut back, 5 bases at V and 4 bases at J, with 11 bases in the middle. This CDR3 is built from 13 residues.